One T cell receptor beta chain is described in this entry. Its antigen is unknown. The data were taken from a study of cytomegalovirus exposure and HLA in healthy donors. Study-wide results and limits: For TCR beta chains, V- and J-gene trimming was later linked to a missense DCLRE1C variant. In a later analysis, CMV-associated beta chains were mostly HLA-associated, it appeared. In all likelihood, a cluster of highly shared sequence variants was a sequencing artifact. Earlier results showed most TCR beta V segments being productive about 87% or about 30% of the time.

Germline loops: CDR1 MNHEY, CDR2 SVGAGI. The CDR3 is 15 residues long. V shed 5 bases and J 3 bases; nucleotides not matched to a gene: 9. Researchers ran the PCR with 60 Vbeta and 13 Jbeta primers. Some clones are missing from TCRdb's copy, which holds only in-frame ones; the method was immunoSEQ multiplex PCR. Of about 150,000 clones listed, 65% to 75% are singletons. The TCR originated in a man in his fifties or sixties in good health and CMV-seronegative. The rearrangement links TRBV6-5 to TRBJ2-5, with 7 bases aligning to TRBD2. The sample comprised PBMCs. CDR3 loop: CASSAERDKKETQYF. The CDR3 coding sequence is TGTGCCAGCAGTGCCGAGCGGGATAAAAAAGAGACCCAGTACTTC.